Listed below are T cell receptor beta chains from one sample, sequenced in a study of T-cell reconstitution after alpha-beta-depleted transplantation in children. TCRdb re-called the PCR reads with MiXCR, one entry per CDR3 protein. The data show under 250,000 distinct CDR3 sequences, about 24% seen once. The material sequenced was PBMCs, mostly from graft donor cells, taken 360 days after TCRalphabeta/CD19-depleted stem cell transplant. The receptor source for this set is a female patient aged 2-9 years who had a stem cell transplant for congenital amegakaryocytic thrombocytopenia, so the T cells may come from the graft donor. CDR3s include the opening cysteine and the closing phenylalanine or tryptophan. Clone size appears in some rows only: once, few, many, or a class for an expanded clone.

v_call,clone_size,j_call,cdr3_aa
TRBV12-3/TRBV12-4,many,TRBJ2-1,CASSFSGTNEQFF
TRBV12-3/TRBV12-4,NA,TRBJ1-1,CASSLLLTEAFF
TRBV5-1,NA,TRBJ1-5,CASSLGSGGYQPQHF
TRBV7-8,NA,TRBJ1-4,CASSSHDEKLFF
TRBV12-3/TRBV12-4,few,TRBJ1-1,CASSLNGATEAFF
TRBV5-1,NA,TRBJ2-1,CASESRSGGRNEQFF
TRBV5-5,NA,TRBJ2-5,CASSLAGEYQETQYF
TRBV15,NA,TRBJ2-2,CATSRVLTGELFF
TRBV7-2,NA,TRBJ1-3,CASSLRRTASSGNTIYF
TRBV5-1,few,TRBJ2-2,CASGQVGAGELFF
TRBV28,NA,TRBJ2-7,CASSLMGFGVYEQYF
TRBV11-2,NA,TRBJ1-4,CASSILPSPTNEKLFF
TRBV27,NA,TRBJ1-5,CASQTGTGGSDSNQPQHF
TRBV6-5,NA,TRBJ2-1,CASSYRLAGRNEQFF